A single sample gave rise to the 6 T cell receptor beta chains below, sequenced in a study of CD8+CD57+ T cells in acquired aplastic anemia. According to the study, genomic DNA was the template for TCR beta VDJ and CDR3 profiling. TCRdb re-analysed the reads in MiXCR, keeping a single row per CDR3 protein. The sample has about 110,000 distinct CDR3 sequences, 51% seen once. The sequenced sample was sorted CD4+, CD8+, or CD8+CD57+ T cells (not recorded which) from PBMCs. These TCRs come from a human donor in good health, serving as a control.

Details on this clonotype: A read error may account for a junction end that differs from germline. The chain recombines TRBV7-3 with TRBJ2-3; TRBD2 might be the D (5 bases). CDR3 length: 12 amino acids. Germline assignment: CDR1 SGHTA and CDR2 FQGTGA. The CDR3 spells CTSSLLAGTQYF. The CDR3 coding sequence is TGTACCAGCAGCTTGCTAGCCGGTACGCAGTATTTT. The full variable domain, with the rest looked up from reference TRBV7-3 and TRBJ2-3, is GAGVSQTPSNKVTEKGKYVELRCDPISGHTALYWYRQSLGQGPEFLIYFQGTGAADDSGLPNDRFFAVRPEGSVSTLKIQRTERGDSAVYLCTSSLLAGTQYFGPGTRLTVL.

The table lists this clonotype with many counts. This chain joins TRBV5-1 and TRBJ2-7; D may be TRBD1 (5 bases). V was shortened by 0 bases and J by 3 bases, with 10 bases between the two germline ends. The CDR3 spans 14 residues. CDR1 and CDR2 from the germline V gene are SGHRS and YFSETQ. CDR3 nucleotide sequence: TGCGCCAGCAGCTTGGGGCAGGGAATCTACGAGCAGTACTTC. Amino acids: CASSLGQGIYEQYF.

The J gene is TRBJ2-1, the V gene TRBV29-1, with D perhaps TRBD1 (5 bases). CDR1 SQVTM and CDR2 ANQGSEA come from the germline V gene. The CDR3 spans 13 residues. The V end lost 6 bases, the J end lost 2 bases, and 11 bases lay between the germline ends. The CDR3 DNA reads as TGCAGCGTGCAAAAGGACACCTACAATGAGCAGTTCTTC. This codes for CSVQKDTYNEQFF.

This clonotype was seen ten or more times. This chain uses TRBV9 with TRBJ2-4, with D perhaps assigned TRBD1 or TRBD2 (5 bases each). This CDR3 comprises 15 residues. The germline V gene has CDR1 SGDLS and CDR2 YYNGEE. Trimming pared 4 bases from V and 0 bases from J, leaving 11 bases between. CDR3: CASSSAGGAKNIQYF. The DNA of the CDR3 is TGTGCCAGCAGCTCCGCTGGGGGAGCCAAAAACATTCAGTACTTC.

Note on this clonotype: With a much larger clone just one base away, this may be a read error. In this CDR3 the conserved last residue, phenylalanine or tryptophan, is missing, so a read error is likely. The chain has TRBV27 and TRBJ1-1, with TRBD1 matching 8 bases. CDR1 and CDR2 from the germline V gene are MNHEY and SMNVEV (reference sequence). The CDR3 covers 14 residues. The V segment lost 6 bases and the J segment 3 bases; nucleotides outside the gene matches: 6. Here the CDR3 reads CASRPGGVDTEAFS. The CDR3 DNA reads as TGTGCCAGCAGGCCAGGGGGCGTCGACACTGAAGCTTTCTCT.

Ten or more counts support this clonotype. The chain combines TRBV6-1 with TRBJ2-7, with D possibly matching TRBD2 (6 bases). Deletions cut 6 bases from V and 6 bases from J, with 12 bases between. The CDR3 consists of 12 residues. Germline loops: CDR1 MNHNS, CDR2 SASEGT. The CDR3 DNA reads TGTGCCAGCAGCGACGGGGGTAGCGAGCAGTACTTC. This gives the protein CASSDGGSEQYF.